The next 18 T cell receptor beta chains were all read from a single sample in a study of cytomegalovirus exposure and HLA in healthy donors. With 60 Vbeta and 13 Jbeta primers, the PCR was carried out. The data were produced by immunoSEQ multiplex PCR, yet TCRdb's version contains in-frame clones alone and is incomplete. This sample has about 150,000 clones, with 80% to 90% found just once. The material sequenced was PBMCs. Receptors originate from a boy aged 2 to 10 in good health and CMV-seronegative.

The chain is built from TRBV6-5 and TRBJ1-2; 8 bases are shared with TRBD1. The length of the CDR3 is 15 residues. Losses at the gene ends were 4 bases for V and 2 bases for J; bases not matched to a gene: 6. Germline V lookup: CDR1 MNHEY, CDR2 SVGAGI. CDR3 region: CASSFLDRANYGYTF. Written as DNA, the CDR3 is TGTGCCAGCAGTTTTTTGGACAGGGCAAACTATGGCTACACCTTC.

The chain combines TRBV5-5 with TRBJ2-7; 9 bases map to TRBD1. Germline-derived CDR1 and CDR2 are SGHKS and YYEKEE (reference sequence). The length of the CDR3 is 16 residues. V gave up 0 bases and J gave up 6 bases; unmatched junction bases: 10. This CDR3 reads CASSLAFPGQGTEQYF. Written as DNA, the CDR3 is TGTGCCAGCAGCTTGGCCTTTCCGGGACAGGGAACCGAGCAGTACTTC.

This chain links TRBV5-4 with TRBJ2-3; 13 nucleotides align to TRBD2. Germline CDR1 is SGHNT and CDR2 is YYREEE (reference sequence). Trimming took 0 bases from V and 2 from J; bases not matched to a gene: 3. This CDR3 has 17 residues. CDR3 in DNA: TGTGCCAGCAGCTTGGGGGGACTAGCGGGGTTCACAGATACGCAGTATTTT. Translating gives CASSLGGLAGFTDTQYF.

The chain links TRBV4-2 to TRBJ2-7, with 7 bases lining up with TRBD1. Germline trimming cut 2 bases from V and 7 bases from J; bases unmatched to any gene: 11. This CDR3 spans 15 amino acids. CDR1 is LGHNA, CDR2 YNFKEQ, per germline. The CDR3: CASSQLQGSAAEQYF. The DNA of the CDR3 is TGTGCCAGCAGCCAACTACAGGGGTCGGCCGCGGAGCAGTACTTC.

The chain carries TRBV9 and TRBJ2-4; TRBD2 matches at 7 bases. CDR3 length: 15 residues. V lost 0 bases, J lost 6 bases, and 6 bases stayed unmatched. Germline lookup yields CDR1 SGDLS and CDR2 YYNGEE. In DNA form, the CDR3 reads TGTGCCAGCAGCGTAGCTCCGGGGGGAGGAAACATTCAGTACTTC. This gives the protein CASSVAPGGGNIQYF. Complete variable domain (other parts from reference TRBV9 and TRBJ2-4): DSGVTQTPKHLITATGQRVTLRCSPRSGDLSVYWYQQSLDQGLQFLIQYYNGEERAKGNILERFSAQQFPDLHSELNLSSLELGDSALYFCASSVAPGGGNIQYFGAGTRLSVL.

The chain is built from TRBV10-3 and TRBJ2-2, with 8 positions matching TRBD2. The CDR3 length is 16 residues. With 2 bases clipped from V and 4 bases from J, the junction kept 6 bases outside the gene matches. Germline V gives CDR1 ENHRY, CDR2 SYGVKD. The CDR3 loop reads CAISEPGLVGTGELFF. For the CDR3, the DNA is TGTGCCATCAGTGAGCCGGGACTAGTAGGCACCGGGGAGCTGTTTTTT.

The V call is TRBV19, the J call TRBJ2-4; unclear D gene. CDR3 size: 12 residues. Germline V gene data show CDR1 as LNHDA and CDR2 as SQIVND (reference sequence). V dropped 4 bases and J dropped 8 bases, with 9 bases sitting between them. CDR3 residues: CASSTRWDIQYF. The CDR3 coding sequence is TGTGCCAGTAGTACTAGATGGGACATTCAGTACTTC.

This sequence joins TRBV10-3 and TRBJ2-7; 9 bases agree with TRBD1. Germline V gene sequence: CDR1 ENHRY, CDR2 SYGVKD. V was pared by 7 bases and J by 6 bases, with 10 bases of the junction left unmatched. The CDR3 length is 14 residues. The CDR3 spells CAINLGQGLGEQYF. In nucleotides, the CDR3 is TGTGCCATCAACCTCGGACAGGGGTTGGGCGAGCAGTACTTC.

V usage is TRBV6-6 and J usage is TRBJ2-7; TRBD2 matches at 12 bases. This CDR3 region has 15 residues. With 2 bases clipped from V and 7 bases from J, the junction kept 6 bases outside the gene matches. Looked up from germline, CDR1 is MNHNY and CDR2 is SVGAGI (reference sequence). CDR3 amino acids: CASSYLLAGGGEQYF. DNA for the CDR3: TGTGCCAGCAGTTACCTTCTAGCGGGAGGGGGTGAGCAGTACTTC.

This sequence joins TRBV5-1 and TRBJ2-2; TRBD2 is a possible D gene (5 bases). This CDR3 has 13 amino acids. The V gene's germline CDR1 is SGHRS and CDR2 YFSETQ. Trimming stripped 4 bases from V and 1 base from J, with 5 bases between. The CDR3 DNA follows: TGCGCCAGCAGCCGGGAGAACACCGGGGAGCTGTTTTTT. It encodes CASSRENTGELFF.

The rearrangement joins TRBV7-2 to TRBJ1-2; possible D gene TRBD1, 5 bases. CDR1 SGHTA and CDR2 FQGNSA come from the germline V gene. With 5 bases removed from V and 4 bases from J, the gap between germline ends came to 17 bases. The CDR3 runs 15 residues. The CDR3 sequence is CASSKWEGGGYGYTF. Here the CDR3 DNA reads TGTGCCAGCAGCAAATGGGAGGGTGGGGGCTATGGCTACACCTTC.

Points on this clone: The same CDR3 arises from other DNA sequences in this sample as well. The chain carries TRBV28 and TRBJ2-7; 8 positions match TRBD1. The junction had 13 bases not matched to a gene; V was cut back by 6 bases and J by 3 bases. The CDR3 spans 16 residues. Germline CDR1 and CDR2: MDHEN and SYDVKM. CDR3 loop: CASRPPVGTGNYEQYF. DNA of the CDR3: TGTGCCAGCAGGCCCCCTGTAGGGACAGGCAACTACGAGCAGTACTTC.

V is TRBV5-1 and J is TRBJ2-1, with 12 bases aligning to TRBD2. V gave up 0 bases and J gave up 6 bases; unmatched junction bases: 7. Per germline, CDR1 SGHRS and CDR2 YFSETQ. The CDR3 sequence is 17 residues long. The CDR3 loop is CASSLAVTSGSLNEQFF. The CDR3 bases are TGCGCCAGCAGCTTGGCGGTGACTAGCGGGAGCCTCAATGAGCAGTTCTTC.

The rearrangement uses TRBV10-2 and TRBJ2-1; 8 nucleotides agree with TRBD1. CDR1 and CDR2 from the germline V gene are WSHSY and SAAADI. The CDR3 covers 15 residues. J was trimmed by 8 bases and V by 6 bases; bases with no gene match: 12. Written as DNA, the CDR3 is TGCGCCAGCAGGGGGGACAGGATCGCTACCCATGAGCAGTTCTTC. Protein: CASRGDRIATHEQFF.

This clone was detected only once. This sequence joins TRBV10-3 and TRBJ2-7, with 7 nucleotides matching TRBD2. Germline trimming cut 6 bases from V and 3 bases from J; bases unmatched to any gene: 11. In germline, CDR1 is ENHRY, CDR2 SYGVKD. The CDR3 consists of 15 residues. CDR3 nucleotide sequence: TGTGCCATCAGCTACTATAGCGGGTCGGACTACGAGCAGTACTTC. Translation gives CAISYYSGSDYEQYF.

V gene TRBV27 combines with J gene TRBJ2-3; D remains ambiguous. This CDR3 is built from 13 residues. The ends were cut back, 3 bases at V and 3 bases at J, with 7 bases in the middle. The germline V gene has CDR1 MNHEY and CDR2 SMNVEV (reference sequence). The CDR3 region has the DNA TGTGCCAGCAGTTTGGCCCCAACAGATACGCAGTATTTT. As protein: CASSLAPTDTQYF.

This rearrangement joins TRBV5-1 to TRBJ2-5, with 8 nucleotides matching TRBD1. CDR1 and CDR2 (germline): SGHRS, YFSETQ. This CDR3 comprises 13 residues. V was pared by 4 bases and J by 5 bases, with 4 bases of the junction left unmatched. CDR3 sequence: CASSVTGVETQYF. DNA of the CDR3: TGCGCCAGCAGCGTGACAGGGGTGGAGACCCAGTACTTC.

DNA for the CDR3: TGTGCCAGCAGTTTAGGGACAACGAAGGCCCATGAAAAACTGTTTTTT. Translating it yields CASSLGTTKAHEKLFF. The gene calls are TRBV28 and TRBJ1-4, with D perhaps TRBD1 (6 bases). Trimming removed 2 bases at V and 6 bases at J, with 16 bases between. The CDR3 runs 16 residues. Germline V gene lookup returns CDR1 MDHEN and CDR2 SYDVKM.